Reported below is one T cell receptor beta chain. What it recognizes is unknown. Active moderate-to-severe ophthalmopathy, Clinical Activity Score at least 3, NOSPECS at least 4, under 3 months' duration. Thyroid ultrasound, orbital computed tomography, clinical symptoms, and serum thyroxine and TRAb underpinned diagnoses. This record belongs to a study of T cells in Graves' hyperthyroidism and ophthalmopathy. This CDR3 contains 15 residues. CDR1 is SGHDT and CDR2 is YYEEEE in the germline V gene. Trimming cost V 4 bases and J 0 bases; bases outside gene matches: 5. Study observations and caveats: Progression to ophthalmopathy was predicted a median of 6.5 months early. Most expanded thyroid clonotypes above 0.001 also appeared in blood.

It was RNA transcripts that yielded the amplified TCR beta CDR3 regions. Using the HTBI primer set, a first-round RT-PCR was run on the TCR CDR3. TCRdb redid the calling of the multiplex PCR reads with MiXCR, one entry per CDR3 protein. The sample lists more than 45,000 distinct CDR3 sequences, around 48% occurring once. The receptor's source is a woman in her twenties or thirties with Graves' ophthalmopathy. V usage is TRBV5-6 and J usage is TRBJ2-5; 8 bases map to TRBD1. The sequenced sample was blood. The CDR3: CASSSRDRNQETQYF. The CDR3 DNA reads TGTGCCAGCAGCAGCCGGGACAGGAACCAAGAGACCCAGTACTTC.